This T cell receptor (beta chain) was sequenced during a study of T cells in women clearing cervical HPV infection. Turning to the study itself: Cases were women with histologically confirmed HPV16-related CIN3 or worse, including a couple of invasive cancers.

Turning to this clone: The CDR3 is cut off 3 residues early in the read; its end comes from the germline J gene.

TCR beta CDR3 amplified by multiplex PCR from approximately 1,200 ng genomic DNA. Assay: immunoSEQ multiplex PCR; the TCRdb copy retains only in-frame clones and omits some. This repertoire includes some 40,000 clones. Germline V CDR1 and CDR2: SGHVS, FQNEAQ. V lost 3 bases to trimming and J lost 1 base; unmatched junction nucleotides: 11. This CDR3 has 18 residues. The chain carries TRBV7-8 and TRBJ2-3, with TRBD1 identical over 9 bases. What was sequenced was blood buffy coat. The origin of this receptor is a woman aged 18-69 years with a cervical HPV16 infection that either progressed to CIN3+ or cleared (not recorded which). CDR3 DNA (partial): TGTGCCAGCAGCTTGGAGGGACAGGGTTTCTTGGGCACAGATACG. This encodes CASSLEGQGFLGTDT. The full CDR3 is CASSLEGQGFLGTDTQYF.